Listed below are T cell receptor beta chains from one sample, sequenced in a study of preoperative IRX-2 immunotherapy in early breast cancer. The assay was immunoSEQ multiplex PCR, and TCRdb's table has in-frame clones only and misses some. The sample lists 11,000 or so clones, around 80% occurring once. The material was lymph node tissue, obtained before IRX-2 immunotherapy. All receptors come from a human donor with breast cancer. Both conserved end residues are part of each CDR3. D genes are given only for firm matches. Clone size is stated in some rows and not others, as once, few, many or a class when expanded.

len	abundance	v_gene	j_gene	d_gene	CDR3aa	CDR3nt
14	-	TRBV6-8	TRBJ2-7	-	CASSRGYDSYEQYF	TGTGCCAGCAGTCGAGGGTACGACTCCTACGAGCAGTACTTC
17	-	TRBV5-1	TRBJ2-3	TRBD2	CASSLATTSASTDTQYF	TGCGCCAGCAGCTTGGCCACTACTAGCGCTAGCACAGATACGCAGTATTTT
15	once	TRBV11-3	TRBJ1-4	-	CASSLRGTAIEKLFF	TGTGCCAGCAGCTTAAGAGGCACGGCTATAGAAAAACTGTTTTTT
16	once	TRBV18	TRBJ1-4	TRBD1	CASSPRIETGGGKLFF	TGTGCCAGCTCACCAAGAATCGAGACAGGGGGCGGAAAACTGTTTTTT
15	-	TRBV7-6	TRBJ1-5	-	CASSVTENSNQPQHF	TGTGCCAGCAGCGTGACAGAGAATAGCAATCAGCCCCAGCATTTT
15	-	TRBV11-3	TRBJ2-5	TRBD2	CASSFGGRAEETQYF	TGTGCCAGCAGCTTTGGGGGGAGGGCCGAGGAGACCCAGTACTTC
15	-	TRBV28	TRBJ1-4	TRBD1	CASSQGGEANEKLFF	TGTGCCAGCAGTCAAGGGGGCGAAGCTAATGAAAAACTGTTTTTT
14	once	TRBV5-1	TRBJ2-1	TRBD1	CASSFRQGANEQFF	TGCGCCAGCAGCTTCCGACAGGGGGCGAATGAGCAGTTCTTC
16	-	TRBV15	TRBJ1-2	-	CATSRDRYQTNYGYTF	TGTGCCACCAGCAGAGATCGCTACCAGACCAACTATGGCTACACCTTC
14	-	TRBV11-3	TRBJ1-1	TRBD1	CASSLETGATEAFF	TGTGCCAGCAGCTTAGAGACAGGGGCAACTGAAGCTTTCTTT
13	-	TRBV6-8	TRBJ2-1	TRBD1	CASSGQAANEQFF	TGTGCCAGCAGTGGACAGGCCGCAAATGAGCAGTTCTTC
16	once	TRBV15	TRBJ2-2	-	CATSRDWTANTGELFF	TGTGCCACCAGCAGAGATTGGACAGCAAACACCGGGGAGCTGTTTTTT
15	-	TRBV5-1	TRBJ2-3	TRBD1	CASSPGTGGTDTQYF	TGCGCCAGCAGCCCCGGGACAGGGGGCACAGATACGCAGTATTTT
13	-	TRBV12-1	TRBJ2-1	-	CASSFVTTNEQFF	TGTGCCAGCAGCTTTGTGACGACCAATGAGCAGTTCTTC
14	-	TRBV5-1	TRBJ2-1	TRBD1	CASSLVRQGNEQFF	TGCGCCAGCAGCTTGGTCCGACAGGGGAATGAGCAGTTCTTC
14	-	TRBV30	TRBJ1-5	-	CAWSVRMGNQPQHF	TGTGCCTGGAGTGTACGAATGGGCAATCAGCCCCAGCATTTT
13	-	TRBV10-1	TRBJ1-1	-	CASSEEIWGDAFF	TGCGCCAGCAGTGAGGAGATTTGGGGGGATGCTTTCTTT
14	-	TRBV29-1	TRBJ1-2	TRBD1	CSVGLLRGPDGYTF	TGCAGCGTTGGACTCTTAAGGGGGCCGGATGGCTACACCTTC
16	-	TRBV11-3	TRBJ2-1	TRBD2	CASSLQSGRASNEQFF	TGTGCCAGCAGCCTACAAAGCGGGAGGGCCTCGAATGAGCAGTTCTTC
13	once	TRBV28	TRBJ2-3	-	CASSLLGADTQYF	TGTGCCAGCAGTTTATTAGGGGCAGATACGCAGTATTTT
14	-	TRBV5-1	TRBJ1-2	-	CASSLAGDRHGYTF	TGCGCCAGCAGCTTGGCCGGGGACCGCCATGGCTACACCTTC
15	-	TRBV5-1	TRBJ2-4	-	CASSSLQEAKNIQYF	TGCGCCAGCAGCTCCCTACAGGAGGCCAAAAACATTCAGTACTTC
14	-	TRBV5-1	TRBJ1-1	TRBD1	CASSWDRMNTEAFF	TGCGCCAGCAGCTGGGACAGGATGAACACTGAAGCTTTCTTT
15	-	TRBV5-1	TRBJ2-1	-	CASSFSNAPYNEQFF	TGCGCCAGCAGCTTCTCCAACGCTCCTTACAATGAGCAGTTCTTC
17	-	TRBV7-1	TRBJ2-7	-	CASSTQGGTFPSYEQYF	TGTGCCAGCAGCACCCAGGGCGGGACTTTCCCGTCCTACGAGCAGTACTTC
21	-	TRBV19	TRBJ2-1	-	CASSRGVGYMRSTGSYNEQFF	TGTGCCAGTAGTCGAGGGGTAGGCTATATGCGCTCAACGGGCTCCTACAATGAGCAGTTCTTC